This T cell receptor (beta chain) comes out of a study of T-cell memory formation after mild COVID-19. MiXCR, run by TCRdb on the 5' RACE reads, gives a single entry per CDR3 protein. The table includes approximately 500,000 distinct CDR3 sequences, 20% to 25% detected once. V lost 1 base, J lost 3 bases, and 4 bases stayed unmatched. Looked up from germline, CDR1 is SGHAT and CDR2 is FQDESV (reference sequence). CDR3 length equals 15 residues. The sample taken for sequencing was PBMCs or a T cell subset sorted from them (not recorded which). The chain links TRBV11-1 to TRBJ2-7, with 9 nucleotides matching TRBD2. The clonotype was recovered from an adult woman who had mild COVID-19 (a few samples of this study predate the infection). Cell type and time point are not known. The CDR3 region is CASSLVEAGGYEQYF. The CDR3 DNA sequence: TGTGCCAGCAGCTTAGTAGAAGCGGGAGGCTACGAGCAGTACTTC.